This TCR beta chain was recorded in a study of cytomegalovirus exposure and HLA in healthy donors. For the study at large: The approximately 120 validation repertoires, a later analysis reported, used the same platform as the roughly 610 first-cohort repertoires.

The donors were part of the roughly 120-subject validation cohort, which stood apart from the roughly 730-subject first cohort. The CDR3 runs to 13 residues. J was trimmed by 3 bases and V by 11 bases; bases with no gene match: 7. The germline V gene has CDR1 SGHTA and CDR2 FQGNSA. Profiled with immunoSEQ multiplex PCR; TCRdb holds only in-frame clones, not every one. The table shows 150,000 to 200,000 clones, with roughly 80% occurring only once. A word on this clone: Its antigen is undetermined.

Study-level points and caveats: 150 or so TCR beta chains were listed as cytomegalovirus-associated.

The receptor was isolated from a woman aged 18-29 years in good health and CMV-seropositive. The specimen was PBMCs. J is TRBJ2-3 and V is TRBV7-2; TRBD2 matches 8 bases. The CDR3 protein is CAYNGGVTDTQYF. In DNA, the CDR3 is TGTGCCTATAACGGGGGGGTTACAGATACGCAGTATTTT. Full variable domain (missing parts from reference TRBV7-2 and TRBJ2-3): GAGVSQSPSNKVTEKGKDVELRCDPISGHTALYWYRQSLGQGLEFLIYFQGNSAPDKSGLPSDRFSAERTGGSVSTLTIQRTQQEDSAVYLCAYNGGVTDTQYFGPGTRLTVL.